These T cell receptor beta chains were read from a single sample in a study of cytomegalovirus exposure and HLA in healthy donors. The assay was immunoSEQ multiplex PCR, and TCRdb's table has in-frame clones only and misses some. This sample has tens of thousands of clones, with 77% found just once. The sequenced sample was PBMCs. The receptors shown here come from a middle-aged man in good health and CMV-seropositive. Both conserved end residues are part of each CDR3. D genes are given only for firm matches. Some rows mark clone size as missing; the rest say once, few, many or name a class of expanded clone.

TRBJ2-1 TRBV6-1 TRBD1 NA CASAWDRNNEQFF TGTGCCAGCGCCTGGGACAGGAACAATGAGCAGTTCTTC
TRBJ2-1 TRBV7-3 TRBD2 NA CASSAGLAGGGNEQFF TGTGCCAGCAGCGCGGGACTAGCGGGAGGTGGCAATGAGCAGTTCTTC
TRBJ2-6 TRBV10-3 TRBD1 NA CAISAQGAAGANVLTF TGTGCCATCAGTGCGCAGGGGGCCGCTGGGGCCAACGTCCTGACTTTC
TRBJ2-2 TRBV28 TRBD2 NA CASSPPGLAGAGELFF TGTGCCAGCAGCCCGCCGGGACTAGCGGGAGCCGGGGAGCTGTTTTTT
TRBJ1-1 TRBV19 NA NA CASSWGRGRTEAFF TGTGCCAGTAGTTGGGGCAGGGGACGTACTGAAGCTTTCTTT
TRBJ2-1 TRBV27 TRBD2 NA CASSLTPPSGVYNEQFF TGTGCCAGCAGTTTAACTCCCCCCAGCGGGGTCTACAATGAGCAGTTCTTC
TRBJ2-7 TRBV9 TRBD2 NA CASSAAGGALYEQYF TGTGCCAGCAGCGCCGCGGGGGGGGCCCTATACGAGCAGTACTTC
TRBJ1-4 TRBV30 TRBD1 NA CAWSPGGAGEKLFF TGTGCCTGGAGCCCAGGGGGCGCGGGTGAAAAACTGTTTTTT
TRBJ2-1 TRBV4-2 TRBD2 NA CASSQRTSGSYNEQFF TGTGCCAGCAGCCAACGTACTAGCGGGAGTTACAATGAGCAGTTCTTC
TRBJ1-4 TRBV5-1 TRBD1 NA CASSRTGGNEKLFF TGCGCCAGCAGCAGGACAGGGGGAAATGAAAAACTGTTTTTT
TRBJ1-2 TRBV5-4 TRBD1 NA CASSTKQGQNYGYTF TGTGCCAGCAGCACAAAACAGGGGCAGAACTATGGCTACACCTTC
TRBJ2-7 TRBV4-2 NA NA CASSQERSGGLYEQYF TGTGCCAGCAGCCAAGAAAGGTCAGGGGGACTCTACGAGCAGTACTTC
TRBJ2-1 TRBV5-5 TRBD2 NA CASSLTLAGVSGEQFF TGTGCCAGCAGCCTTACCCTAGCGGGAGTATCCGGTGAGCAGTTCTTC
TRBJ1-6 TRBV2 NA few CASSAETGDSPLHF TGTGCCAGCAGTGCCGAAACGGGTGATTCACCCCTCCACTTT
TRBJ2-1 TRBV5-1 TRBD1 NA CASSLWGTGMNEQFF TGCGCCAGCAGCTTGTGGGGGACAGGGATGAATGAGCAGTTCTTC
TRBJ2-1 TRBV7-2 NA few CASSLGGGERNEQFF TGTGCCAGCAGCTTAGGGGGCGGGGAGAGGAATGAGCAGTTCTTC
TRBJ2-5 TRBV11-3 TRBD2 NA CANLRGRLETQYF TGTGCCAACTTGCGCGGGAGATTAGAGACCCAGTACTTC
TRBJ2-3 TRBV6-1 TRBD2 NA CASSVQGLAATDTQYF TGTGCCAGCAGTGTCCAGGGACTAGCGGCTACAGATACGCAGTATTTT
TRBJ2-7 TRBV7-9 TRBD2 NA CASSDPRRESSYEQYF TGTGCCAGCAGCGATCCACGGCGGGAGAGCTCCTACGAGCAGTACTTC
TRBJ1-1 TRBV19 NA NA CASSISGDTEAFF TGTGCCAGTAGTATTTCAGGGGACACTGAAGCTTTCTTT
TRBJ2-6 TRBV7-2 NA NA CASSLYGPGANGLTF TGTGCCAGCAGCTTGTATGGCCCTGGGGCCAACGGCCTGACTTTC
TRBJ1-3 TRBV30 NA NA CAWSAALGSGNTIYF TGTGCCTGGAGTGCCGCCCTCGGGTCTGGAAACACCATATATTTT
TRBJ2-1 TRBV12-5 TRBD2 NA CASGLLRTSGSYEQFF TGTGCTAGTGGTTTGCTCCGGACTAGCGGGAGCTATGAGCAGTTCTTC
TRBJ2-7 TRBV15 NA NA CATSRGYDYEQYF TGTGCCACCAGCAGGGGGTACGACTACGAGCAGTACTTC
TRBJ1-3 TRBV27 TRBD1 NA CASSLLGGQGSTIYF TGTGCCAGCAGTTTATTGGGGGGACAGGGGTCCACCATATATTTT
TRBJ2-3 TRBV2 NA once CANSGTSTDTQYF TGTGCCAACTCCGGGACTAGCACAGATACGCAGTATTTT
TRBJ2-7 TRBV30 TRBD2 NA CAWGESGGLNEQYF TGTGCCTGGGGGGAGTCGGGGGGACTAAACGAGCAGTACTTC
TRBJ2-1 TRBV7-6 TRBD2 NA CASSLGARSKGAGSYNEQFF TGTGCCAGCAGCTTAGGGGCCCGTTCCAAGGGAGCGGGATCCTACAATGAGCAGTTCTTC
TRBJ2-7 TRBV9 NA few CASSVGSQAYEQYF TGTGCCAGCAGCGTAGGTTCCCAGGCCTACGAGCAGTACTTC
TRBJ2-3 TRBV10-3 TRBD1 NA CAISTGADTQYF TGTGCCATCAGCACAGGGGCAGATACGCAGTATTTT
TRBJ2-2 TRBV27 TRBD2 once CASSFNLGRPTGELFF TGTGCCAGCAGTTTTAATCTCGGGAGGCCCACCGGGGAGCTGTTTTTT
TRBJ1-1 TRBV5-3 NA NA CASTVGAEAFF TGTGCCAGCACTGTAGGGGCTGAAGCTTTCTTT
TRBJ1-2 TRBV29-1 NA NA CSAGEQGNYGYTF TGCAGCGCTGGGGAACAGGGCAACTATGGCTACACCTTC
TRBJ1-1 TRBV25-1 TRBD1 few CASTGQGNTEAFF TGTGCCAGCACCGGACAGGGGAACACTGAAGCTTTCTTT